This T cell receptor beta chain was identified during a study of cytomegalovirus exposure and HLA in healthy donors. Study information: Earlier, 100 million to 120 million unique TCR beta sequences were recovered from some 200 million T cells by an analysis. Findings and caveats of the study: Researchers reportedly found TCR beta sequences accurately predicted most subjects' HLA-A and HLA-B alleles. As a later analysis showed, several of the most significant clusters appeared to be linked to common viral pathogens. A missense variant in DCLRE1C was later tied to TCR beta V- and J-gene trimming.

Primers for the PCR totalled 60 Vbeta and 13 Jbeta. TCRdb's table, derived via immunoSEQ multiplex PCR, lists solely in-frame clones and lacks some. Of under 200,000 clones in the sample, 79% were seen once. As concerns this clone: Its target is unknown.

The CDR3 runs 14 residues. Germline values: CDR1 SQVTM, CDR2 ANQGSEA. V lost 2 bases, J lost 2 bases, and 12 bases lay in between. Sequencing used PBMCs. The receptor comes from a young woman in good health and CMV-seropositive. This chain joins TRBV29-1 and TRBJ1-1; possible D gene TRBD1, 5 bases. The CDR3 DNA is TGCAGCGTTGAATGGGGGGGAACAAACACTGAAGCTTTCTTT. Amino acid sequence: CSVEWGGTNTEAFF.